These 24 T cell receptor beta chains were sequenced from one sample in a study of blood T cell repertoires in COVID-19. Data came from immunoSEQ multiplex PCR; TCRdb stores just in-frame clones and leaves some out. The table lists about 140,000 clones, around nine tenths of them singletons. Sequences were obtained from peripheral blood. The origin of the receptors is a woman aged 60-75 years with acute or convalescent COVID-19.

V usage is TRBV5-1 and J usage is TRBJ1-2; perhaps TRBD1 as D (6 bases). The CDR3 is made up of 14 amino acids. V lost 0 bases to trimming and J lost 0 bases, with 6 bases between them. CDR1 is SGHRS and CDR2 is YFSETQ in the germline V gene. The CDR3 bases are TGCGCCAGCAGCTTGGACAGGGCTAACTATGGCTACACCTTC. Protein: CASSLDRANYGYTF.

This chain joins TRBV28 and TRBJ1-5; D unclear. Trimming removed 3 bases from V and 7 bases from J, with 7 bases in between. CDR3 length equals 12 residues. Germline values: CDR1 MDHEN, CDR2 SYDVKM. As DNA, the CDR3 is TGTGCCAGCAGTTTTCCCCTGCAGCCCCAGCATTTT. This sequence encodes CASSFPLQPQHF.

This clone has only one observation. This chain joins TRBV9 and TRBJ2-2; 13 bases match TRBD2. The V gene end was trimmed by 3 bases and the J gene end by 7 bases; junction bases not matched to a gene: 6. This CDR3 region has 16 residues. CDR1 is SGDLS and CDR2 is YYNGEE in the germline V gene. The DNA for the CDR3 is TGTGCCAGCAGCGCCCGGACTAGCGGGGGTGTCGGGGAGCTGTTTTTT. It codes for CASSARTSGGVGELFF.

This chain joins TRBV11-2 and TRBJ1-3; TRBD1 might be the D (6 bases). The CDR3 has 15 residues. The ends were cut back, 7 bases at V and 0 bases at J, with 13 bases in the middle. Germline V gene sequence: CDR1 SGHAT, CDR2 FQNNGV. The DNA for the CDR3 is TGTGCCAGCAAAGGGGGGGGGCGCTCTGGAAACACCATATATTTT. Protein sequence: CASKGGGRSGNTIYF.

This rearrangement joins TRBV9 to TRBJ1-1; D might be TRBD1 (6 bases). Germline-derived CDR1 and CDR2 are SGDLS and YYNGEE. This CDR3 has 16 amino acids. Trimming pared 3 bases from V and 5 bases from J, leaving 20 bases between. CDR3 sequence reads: CASSESPQGWGTEAFF. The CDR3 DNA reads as TGTGCCAGCAGCGAGAGCCCACAGGGATGGGGGACTGAAGCTTTCTTT.

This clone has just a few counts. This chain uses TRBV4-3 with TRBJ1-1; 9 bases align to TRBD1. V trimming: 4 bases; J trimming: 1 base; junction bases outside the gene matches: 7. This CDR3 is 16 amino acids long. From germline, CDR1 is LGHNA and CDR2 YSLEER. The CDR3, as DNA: TGCGCCAGCAGCCGAGGGACAGGGTCCCAGAACACTGAAGCTTTCTTT. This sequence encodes CASSRGTGSQNTEAFF.

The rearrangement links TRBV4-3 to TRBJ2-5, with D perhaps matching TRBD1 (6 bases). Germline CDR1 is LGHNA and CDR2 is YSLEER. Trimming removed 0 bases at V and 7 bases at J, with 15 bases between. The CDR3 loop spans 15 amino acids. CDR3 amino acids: CASSQDYNRVGTQYF. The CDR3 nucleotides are TGCGCCAGCAGCCAAGATTATAACAGGGTAGGGACCCAGTACTTC.

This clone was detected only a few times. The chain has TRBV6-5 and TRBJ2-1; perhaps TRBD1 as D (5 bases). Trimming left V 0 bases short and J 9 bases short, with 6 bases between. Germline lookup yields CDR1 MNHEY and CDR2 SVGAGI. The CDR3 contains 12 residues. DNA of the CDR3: TGTGCCAGCAGTTACTCGGGGCTTGAGCAGTTCTTC. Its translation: CASSYSGLEQFF.

The CDR3 DNA reads as TGTGCCAGCAGCTCCGCCCCCGACAGGAGCTCCTATAATTCACCCCTCCACTTT. Translating gives CASSSAPDRSSYNSPLHF. The chain joins TRBV9 to TRBJ1-6; TRBD1 is a possible D gene (6 bases). The CDR3 extends over 18 amino acids. CDR1 is SGDLS and CDR2 is YYNGEE in the germline V gene. V shed 4 bases and J shed 0 bases, with 17 bases lying between them.

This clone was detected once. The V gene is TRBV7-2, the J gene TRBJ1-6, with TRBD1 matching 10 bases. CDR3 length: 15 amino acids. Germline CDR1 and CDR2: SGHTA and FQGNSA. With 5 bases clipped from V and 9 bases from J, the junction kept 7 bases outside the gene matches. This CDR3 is CASSPPGQGSSPLHF. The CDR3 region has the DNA TGTGCCAGCAGCCCTCCGGGACAGGGGAGTTCACCCCTCCACTTT.

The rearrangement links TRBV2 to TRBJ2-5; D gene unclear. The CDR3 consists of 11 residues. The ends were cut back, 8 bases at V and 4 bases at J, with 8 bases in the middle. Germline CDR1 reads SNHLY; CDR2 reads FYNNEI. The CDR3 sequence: CASGRLETQYF. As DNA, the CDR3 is TGTGCCAGCGGCCGATTAGAGACCCAGTACTTC.

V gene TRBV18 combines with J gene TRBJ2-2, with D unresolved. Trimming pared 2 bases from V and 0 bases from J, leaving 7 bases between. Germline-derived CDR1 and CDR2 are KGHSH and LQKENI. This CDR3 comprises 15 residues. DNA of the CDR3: TGTGCCAGCTCACCAGGGCACGCGAACACCGGGGAGCTGTTTTTT. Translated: CASSPGHANTGELFF.

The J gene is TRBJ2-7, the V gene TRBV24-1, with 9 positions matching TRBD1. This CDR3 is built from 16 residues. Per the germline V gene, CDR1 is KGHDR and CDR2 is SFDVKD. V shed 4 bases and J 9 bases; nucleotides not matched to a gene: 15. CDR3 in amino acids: CATSDTGQGTGAGQYF. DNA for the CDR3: TGTGCCACCAGTGACACGGGACAGGGAACCGGCGCCGGGCAGTACTTC.

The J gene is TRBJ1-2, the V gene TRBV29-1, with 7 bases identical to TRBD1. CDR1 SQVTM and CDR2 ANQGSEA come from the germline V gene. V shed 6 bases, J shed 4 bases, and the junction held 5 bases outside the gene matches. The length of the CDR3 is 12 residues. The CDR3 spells CSVSGTVYGYTF. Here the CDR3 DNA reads TGCAGCGTGTCCGGGACAGTCTATGGCTACACCTTC.

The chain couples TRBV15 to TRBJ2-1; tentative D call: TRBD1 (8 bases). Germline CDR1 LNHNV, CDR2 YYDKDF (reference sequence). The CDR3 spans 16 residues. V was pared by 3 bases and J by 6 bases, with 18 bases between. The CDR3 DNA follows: TGTGCCACCAGCAGGTGGGGGGGCAGGGGGCTCAATGAGCAGTTCTTC. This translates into CATSRWGGRGLNEQFF.

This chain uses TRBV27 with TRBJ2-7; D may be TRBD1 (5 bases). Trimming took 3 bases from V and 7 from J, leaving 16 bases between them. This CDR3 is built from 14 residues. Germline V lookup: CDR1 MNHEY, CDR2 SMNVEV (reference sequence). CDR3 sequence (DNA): TGTGCCAGCAGTTTTCAGGGCGTAGGAGAAGAGCAGTACTTC. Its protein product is CASSFQGVGEEQYF.

CDR3 residues: CASSIVFGALNYGYTF. DNA for the CDR3: TGTGCCAGTAGTATAGTTTTTGGGGCCCTTAACTATGGCTACACCTTC. The chain has TRBV19 and TRBJ1-2; D perhaps matches TRBD1 (5 bases). The CDR3 runs 16 residues. The V end lost 1 base, the J end lost 1 base, and 13 bases lay between the germline ends. Per the germline V gene, CDR1 is LNHDA and CDR2 is SQIVND (reference sequence).

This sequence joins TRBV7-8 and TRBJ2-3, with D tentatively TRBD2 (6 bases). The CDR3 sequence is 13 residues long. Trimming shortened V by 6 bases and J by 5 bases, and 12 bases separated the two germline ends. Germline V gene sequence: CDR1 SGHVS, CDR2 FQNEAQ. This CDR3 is CASSSPGGDTQYF. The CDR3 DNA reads TGTGCCAGCAGTTCACCCGGGGGAGATACGCAGTATTTT.

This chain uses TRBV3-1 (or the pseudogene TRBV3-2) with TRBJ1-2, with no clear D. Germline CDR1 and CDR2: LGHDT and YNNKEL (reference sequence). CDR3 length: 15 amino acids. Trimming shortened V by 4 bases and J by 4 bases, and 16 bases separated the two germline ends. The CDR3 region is CASSLGASRGYGYTF. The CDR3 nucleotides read TGTGCCAGCAGCCTCGGTGCCAGTCGGGGCTATGGCTACACCTTC.

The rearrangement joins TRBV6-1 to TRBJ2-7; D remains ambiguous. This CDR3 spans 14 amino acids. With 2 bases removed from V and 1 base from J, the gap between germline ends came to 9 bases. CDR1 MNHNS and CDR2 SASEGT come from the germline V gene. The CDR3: CASSEIGGSYEQYF. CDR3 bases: TGTGCCAGCAGTGAAATCGGCGGATCCTACGAGCAGTACTTC.

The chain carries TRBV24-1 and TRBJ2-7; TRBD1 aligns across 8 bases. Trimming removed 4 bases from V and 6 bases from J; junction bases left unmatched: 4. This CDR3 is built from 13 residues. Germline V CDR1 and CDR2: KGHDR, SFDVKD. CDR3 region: CATSDPDRGEQYF. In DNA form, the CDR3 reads TGTGCCACCAGTGACCCCGACAGGGGCGAGCAGTACTTC.

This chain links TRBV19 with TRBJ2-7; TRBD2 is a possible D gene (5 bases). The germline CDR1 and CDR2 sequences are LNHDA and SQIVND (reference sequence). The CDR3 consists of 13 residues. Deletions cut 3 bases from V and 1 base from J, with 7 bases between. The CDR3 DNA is TGTGCCAGTAGTATCGGCGGGTCCTACGAGCAGTACTTC. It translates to CASSIGGSYEQYF.

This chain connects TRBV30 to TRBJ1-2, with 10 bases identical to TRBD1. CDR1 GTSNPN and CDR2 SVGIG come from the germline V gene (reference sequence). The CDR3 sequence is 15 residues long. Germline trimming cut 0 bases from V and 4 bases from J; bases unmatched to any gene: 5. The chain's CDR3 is CAWSVRRTGGYGYTF. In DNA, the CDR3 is TGTGCCTGGAGTGTACGTCGGACAGGGGGCTATGGCTACACCTTC.

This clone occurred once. CDR3 protein: CATSRLQGVHEQFF. The CDR3 nucleotides read TGTGCCACCAGCAGATTACAGGGCGTCCATGAGCAGTTCTTC. The rearrangement links TRBV15 to TRBJ2-1, with a weak D call TRBD1 (6 bases). The CDR3 is 14 residues long. Germline values: CDR1 LNHNV, CDR2 YYDKDF (reference sequence). Trimming removed 2 bases from V and 8 bases from J, with 13 bases in between. The full variable domain, rest sourced from reference TRBV15 and TRBJ2-1, is DAMVIQNPRYQVTQFGKPVTLSCSQTLNHNVMYWYQQKSSQAPKLLFHYYDKDFNNEADTPDNFQSRRPNTSFCFLDIRSPGLGDTAMYLCATSRLQGVHEQFFGPGTRLTVL.